This T cell receptor beta chain was documented in a study of OX40 agonist ivuxolimab in advanced cancers. Measured with immunoSEQ multiplex PCR; TCRdb has only the in-frame clones, and not every one. The sample has roughly 64,000 clones, around four fifths seen once; the top ten hold approximately 2%. The CDR3 runs to 14 residues. The germline V gene has CDR1 SGHKS and CDR2 YYEKEE (reference sequence). V was clipped by 7 bases and J by 8 bases; unmatched bases: 12. This material consisted of CD4+ or CD8+ T cells sorted from blood, taken in a trial of the OX40 agonist ivuxolimab. The clonotype was recovered from an adult with an advanced solid tumor such as melanoma, head and neck, liver or kidney cancer. The V and J genes are TRBV5-5 and TRBJ1-2, with 9 bases fitting TRBD1. This CDR3 is CASRRTGEVSGYTF. CDR3 DNA sequence: TGTGCCAGCCGGAGGACAGGGGAGGTCTCAGGCTACACCTTC.